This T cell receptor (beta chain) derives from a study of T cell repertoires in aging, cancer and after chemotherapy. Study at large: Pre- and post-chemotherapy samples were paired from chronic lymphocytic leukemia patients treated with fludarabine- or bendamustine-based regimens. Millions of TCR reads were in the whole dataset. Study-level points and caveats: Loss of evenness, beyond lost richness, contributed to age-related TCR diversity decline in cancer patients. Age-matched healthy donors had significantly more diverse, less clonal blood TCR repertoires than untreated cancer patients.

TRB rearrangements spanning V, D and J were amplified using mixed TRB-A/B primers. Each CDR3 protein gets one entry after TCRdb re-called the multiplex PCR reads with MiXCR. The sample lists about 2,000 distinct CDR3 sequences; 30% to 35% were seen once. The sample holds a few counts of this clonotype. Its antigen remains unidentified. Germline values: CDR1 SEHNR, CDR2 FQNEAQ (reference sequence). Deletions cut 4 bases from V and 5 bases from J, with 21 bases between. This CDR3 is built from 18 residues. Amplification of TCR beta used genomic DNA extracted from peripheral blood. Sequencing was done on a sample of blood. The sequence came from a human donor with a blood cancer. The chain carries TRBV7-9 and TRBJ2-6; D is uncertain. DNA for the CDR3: TGTGCCAGCAGCTCCCCAAATTTACAGCCCGCACGGGCCAACGTCCTGACTTTC. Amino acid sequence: CASSSPNLQPARANVLTF. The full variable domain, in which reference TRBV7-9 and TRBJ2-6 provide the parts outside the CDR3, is DTGVSQNPRHKITKRGQNVTFRCDPISEHNRLYWYRQTLGQGPEFLTYFQNEAQLEKSRLLSDRFSAERPKGSFSTLEIQRTEQGDSAMYLCASSSPNLQPARANVLTFGAGSRLTVL.